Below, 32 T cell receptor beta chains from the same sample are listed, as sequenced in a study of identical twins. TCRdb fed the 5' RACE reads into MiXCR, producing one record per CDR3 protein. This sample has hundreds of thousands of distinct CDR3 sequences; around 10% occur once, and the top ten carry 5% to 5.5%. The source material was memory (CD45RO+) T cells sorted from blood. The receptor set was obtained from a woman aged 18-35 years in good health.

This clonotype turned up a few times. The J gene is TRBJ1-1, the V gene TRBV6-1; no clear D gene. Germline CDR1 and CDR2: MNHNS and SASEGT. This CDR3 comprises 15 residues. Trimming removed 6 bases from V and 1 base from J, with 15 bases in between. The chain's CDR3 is CASSSAPGRNTEAFF. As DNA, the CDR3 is TGTGCCAGCAGCTCGGCTCCCGGGAGGAACACTGAAGCTTTCTTT.

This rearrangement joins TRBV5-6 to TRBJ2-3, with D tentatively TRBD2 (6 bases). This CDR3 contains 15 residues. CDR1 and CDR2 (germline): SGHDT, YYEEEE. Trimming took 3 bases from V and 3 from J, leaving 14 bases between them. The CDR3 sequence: CASSSYGSFTDTQYF. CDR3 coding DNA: TGTGCCAGCAGCTCCTACGGGAGTTTTACAGATACGCAGTATTTT.

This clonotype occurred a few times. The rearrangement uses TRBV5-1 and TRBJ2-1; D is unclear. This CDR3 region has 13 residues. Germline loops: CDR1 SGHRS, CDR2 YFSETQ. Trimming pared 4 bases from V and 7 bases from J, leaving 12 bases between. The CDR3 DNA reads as TGCGCCAGCAGCGTCGGAATGACGAATGAGCAGTTCTTC. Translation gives CASSVGMTNEQFF.

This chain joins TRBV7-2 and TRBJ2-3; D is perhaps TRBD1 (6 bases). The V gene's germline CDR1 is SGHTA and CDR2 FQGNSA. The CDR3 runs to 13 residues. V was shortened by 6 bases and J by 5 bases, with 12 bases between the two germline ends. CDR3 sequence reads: CASSQGRGDTQYF. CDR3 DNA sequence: TGTGCCAGCAGTCAAGGCAGGGGAGATACGCAGTATTTT.

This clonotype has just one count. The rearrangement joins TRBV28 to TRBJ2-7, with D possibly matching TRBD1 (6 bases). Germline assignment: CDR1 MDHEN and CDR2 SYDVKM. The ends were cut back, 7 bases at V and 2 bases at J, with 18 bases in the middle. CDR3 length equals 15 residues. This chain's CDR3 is CASTQLTGFPYEQYF. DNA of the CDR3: TGTGCCAGCACCCAACTTACAGGGTTTCCCTACGAGCAGTACTTC.

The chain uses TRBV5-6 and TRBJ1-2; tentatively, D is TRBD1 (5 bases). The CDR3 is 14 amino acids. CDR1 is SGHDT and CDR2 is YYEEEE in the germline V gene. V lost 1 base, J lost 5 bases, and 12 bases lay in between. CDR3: CASSLMGVKYGYTF. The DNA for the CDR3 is TGTGCCAGCAGCTTGATGGGGGTAAAATATGGCTACACCTTC.

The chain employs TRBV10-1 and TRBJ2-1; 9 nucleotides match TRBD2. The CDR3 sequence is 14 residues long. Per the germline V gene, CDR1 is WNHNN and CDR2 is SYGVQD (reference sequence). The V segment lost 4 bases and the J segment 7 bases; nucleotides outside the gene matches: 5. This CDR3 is CASSAWREGNEQFF. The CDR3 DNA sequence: TGCGCCAGCAGTGCCTGGCGGGAGGGGAATGAGCAGTTCTTC.

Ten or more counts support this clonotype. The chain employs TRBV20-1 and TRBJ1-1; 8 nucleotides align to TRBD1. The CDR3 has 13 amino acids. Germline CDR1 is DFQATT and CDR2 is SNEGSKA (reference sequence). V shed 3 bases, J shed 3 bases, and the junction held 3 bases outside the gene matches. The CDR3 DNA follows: TGCAGTGCTAGGTACAGGGGGGACACTGAAGCTTTCTTT. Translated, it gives CSARYRGDTEAFF.

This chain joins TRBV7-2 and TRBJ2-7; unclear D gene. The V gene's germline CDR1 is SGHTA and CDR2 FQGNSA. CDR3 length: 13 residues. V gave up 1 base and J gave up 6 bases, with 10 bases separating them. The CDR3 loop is CASSLDWAREQYF. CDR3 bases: TGTGCCAGCAGCTTAGATTGGGCTCGCGAGCAGTACTTC.

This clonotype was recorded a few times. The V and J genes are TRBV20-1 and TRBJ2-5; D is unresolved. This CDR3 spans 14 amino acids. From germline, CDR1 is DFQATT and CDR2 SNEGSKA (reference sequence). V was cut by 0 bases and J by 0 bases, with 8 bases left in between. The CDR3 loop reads CSARDLRDQETQYF. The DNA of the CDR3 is TGCAGTGCTAGAGATCTTCGAGACCAAGAGACCCAGTACTTC.

The CDR3 DNA sequence: TGTGCCAGTAGTATCGGGCGGGAATGGAATGAAAAACTGTTTTTT. It specifies CASSIGREWNEKLFF. The gene calls are TRBV19 and TRBJ1-4; D is ambiguous. The CDR3 has 15 amino acids. Trimming left V 3 bases short and J 5 bases short, with 13 bases between. The V gene's germline CDR1 is LNHDA and CDR2 SQIVND (reference sequence).

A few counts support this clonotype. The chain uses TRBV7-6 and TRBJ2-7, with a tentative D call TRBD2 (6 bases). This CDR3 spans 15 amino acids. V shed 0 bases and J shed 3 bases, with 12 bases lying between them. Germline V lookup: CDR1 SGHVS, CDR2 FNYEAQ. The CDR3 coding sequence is TGTGCCAGCAGCTTAGCGCCGGGGGTCCTCTACGAGCAGTACTTC. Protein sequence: CASSLAPGVLYEQYF.

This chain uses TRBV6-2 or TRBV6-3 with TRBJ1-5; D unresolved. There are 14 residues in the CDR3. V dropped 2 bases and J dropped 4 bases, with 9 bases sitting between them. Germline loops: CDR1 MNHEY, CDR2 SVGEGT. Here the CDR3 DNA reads TGTGCCAGCAGTTACCTGCAGGAAAATCAGCCCCAGCATTTT. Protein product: CASSYLQENQPQHF.

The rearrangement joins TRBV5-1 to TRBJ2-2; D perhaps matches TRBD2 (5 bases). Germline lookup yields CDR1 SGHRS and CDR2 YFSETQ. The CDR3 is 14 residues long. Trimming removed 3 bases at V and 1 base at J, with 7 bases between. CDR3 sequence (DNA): TGCGCCAGCAGCTCCGAGGGGAACACCGGGGAGCTGTTTTTT. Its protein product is CASSSEGNTGELFF. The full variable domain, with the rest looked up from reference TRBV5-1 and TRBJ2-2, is KAGVTQTPRYLIKTRGQQVTLSCSPISGHRSVSWYQQTPGQGLQFLFEYFSETQRNKGNFPGRFSGRQFSNSRSEMNVSTLELGDSALYLCASSSEGNTGELFFGEGSRLTVL.

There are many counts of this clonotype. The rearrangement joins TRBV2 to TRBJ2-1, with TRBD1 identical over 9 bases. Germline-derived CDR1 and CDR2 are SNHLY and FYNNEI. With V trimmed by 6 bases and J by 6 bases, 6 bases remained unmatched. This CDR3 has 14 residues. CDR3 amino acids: CASSLQGAGNEQFF. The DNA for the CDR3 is TGTGCCAGCAGCTTACAGGGGGCCGGCAATGAGCAGTTCTTC.

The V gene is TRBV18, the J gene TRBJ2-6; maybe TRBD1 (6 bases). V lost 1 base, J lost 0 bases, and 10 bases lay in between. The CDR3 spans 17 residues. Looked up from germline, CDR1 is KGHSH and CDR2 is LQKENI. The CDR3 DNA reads TGTGCCAGCTCACCACGACAGGTCTACTCTGGGGCCAACGTCCTGACTTTC. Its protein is CASSPRQVYSGANVLTF.

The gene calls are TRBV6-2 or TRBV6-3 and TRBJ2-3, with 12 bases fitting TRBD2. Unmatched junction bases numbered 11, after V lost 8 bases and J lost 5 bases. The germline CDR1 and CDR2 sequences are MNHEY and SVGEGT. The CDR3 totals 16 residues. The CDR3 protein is CASQLSSGRAVDTQYF. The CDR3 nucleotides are TGTGCCAGCCAACTCTCTAGCGGGAGGGCCGTAGATACGCAGTATTTT.

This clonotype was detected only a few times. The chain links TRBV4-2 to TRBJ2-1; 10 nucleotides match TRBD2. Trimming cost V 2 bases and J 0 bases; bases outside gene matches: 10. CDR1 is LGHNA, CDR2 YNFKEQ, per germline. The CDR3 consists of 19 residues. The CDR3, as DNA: TGTGCCAGCAGCCAACGACGGAGGACTAGCGGAAGCTCCTACAATGAGCAGTTCTTC. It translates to CASSQRRRTSGSSYNEQFF.

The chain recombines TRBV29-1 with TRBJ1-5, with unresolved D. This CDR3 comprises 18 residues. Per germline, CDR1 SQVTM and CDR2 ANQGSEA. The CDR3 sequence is CRTPEPTPPGDSNQPQHF. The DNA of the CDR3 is TGCAGGACCCCGGAGCCCACCCCCCCGGGTGATAGCAATCAGCCCCAGCATTTT. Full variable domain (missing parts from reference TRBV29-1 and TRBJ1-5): SAVISQKPSRDICQRGTSLTIQCQVDSQVTMMFWYRQQPGQSLTLIATANQGSEATYESGFVIDKFPISRPNLTFSTLTVSNMSPEDSSIYLCRTPEPTPPGDSNQPQHFGDGTRLSIL.

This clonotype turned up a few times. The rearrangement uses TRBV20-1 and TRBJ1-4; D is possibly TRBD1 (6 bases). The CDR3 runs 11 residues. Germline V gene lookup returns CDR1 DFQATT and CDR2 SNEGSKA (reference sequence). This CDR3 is CSAEGGEKLFF. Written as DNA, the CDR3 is TGCAGCGCTGAAGGGGGAGAAAAACTGTTTTTT.

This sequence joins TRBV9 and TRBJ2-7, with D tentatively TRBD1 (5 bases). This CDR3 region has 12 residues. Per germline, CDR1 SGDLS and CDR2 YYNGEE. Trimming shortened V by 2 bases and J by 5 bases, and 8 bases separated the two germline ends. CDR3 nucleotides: TGTGCCAGCAGCGTTGCAGGGCACGAGCAGTACTTC. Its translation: CASSVAGHEQYF.

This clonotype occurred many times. The CDR3 region is CATGDRGTEAFF. The CDR3 bases are TGTGCCACCGGGGACAGGGGAACTGAAGCTTTCTTT. V usage is TRBV15 and J usage is TRBJ1-1; 10 bases fit TRBD1. Unmatched junction bases numbered 2, after V lost 8 bases and J lost 5 bases. Germline V lookup: CDR1 LNHNV, CDR2 YYDKDF (reference sequence). This CDR3 region has 12 residues.

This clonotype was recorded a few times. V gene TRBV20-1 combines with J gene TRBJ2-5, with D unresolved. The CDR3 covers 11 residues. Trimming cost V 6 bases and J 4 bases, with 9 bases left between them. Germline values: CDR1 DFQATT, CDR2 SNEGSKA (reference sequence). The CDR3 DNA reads TGCAGTGCCCAAACCCGAGAGACCCAGTACTTC. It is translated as CSAQTRETQYF.

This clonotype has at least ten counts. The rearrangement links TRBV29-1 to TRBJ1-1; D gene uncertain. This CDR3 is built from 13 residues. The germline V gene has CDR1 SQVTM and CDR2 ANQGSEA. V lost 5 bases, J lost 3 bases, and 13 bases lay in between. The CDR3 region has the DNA TGCAGCGTTAGGAAGGGTGGAGACACTGAAGCTTTCTTT. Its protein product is CSVRKGGDTEAFF.

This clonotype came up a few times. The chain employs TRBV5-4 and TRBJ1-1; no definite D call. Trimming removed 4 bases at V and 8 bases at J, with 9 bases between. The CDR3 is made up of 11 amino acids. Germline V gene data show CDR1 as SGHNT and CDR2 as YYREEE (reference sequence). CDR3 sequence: CASSQSEEAFF. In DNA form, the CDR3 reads TGTGCCAGCAGCCAATCTGAGGAAGCTTTCTTT. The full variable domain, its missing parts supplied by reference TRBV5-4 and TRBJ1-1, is ETGVTQSPTHLIKTRGQQVTLRCSSQSGHNTVSWYQQALGQGPQFIFQYYREEENGRGNFPPRFSGLQFPNYSSELNVNALELDDSALYLCASSQSEEAFFGQGTRLTVV.

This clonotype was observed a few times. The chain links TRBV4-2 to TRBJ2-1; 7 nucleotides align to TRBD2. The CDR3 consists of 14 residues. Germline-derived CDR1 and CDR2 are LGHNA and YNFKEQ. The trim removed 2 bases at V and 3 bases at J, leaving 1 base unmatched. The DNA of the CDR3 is TGTGCCAGCAGCCAACGGGGGGTCTACAATGAGCAGTTCTTC. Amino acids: CASSQRGVYNEQFF.

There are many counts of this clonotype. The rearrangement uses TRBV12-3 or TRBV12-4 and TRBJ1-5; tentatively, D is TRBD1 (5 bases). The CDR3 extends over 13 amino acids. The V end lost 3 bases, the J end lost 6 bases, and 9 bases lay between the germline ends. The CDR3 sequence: CASSLGRGQPQHF. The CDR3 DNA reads TGTGCCAGCAGTTTGGGGCGGGGTCAGCCCCAGCATTTT.

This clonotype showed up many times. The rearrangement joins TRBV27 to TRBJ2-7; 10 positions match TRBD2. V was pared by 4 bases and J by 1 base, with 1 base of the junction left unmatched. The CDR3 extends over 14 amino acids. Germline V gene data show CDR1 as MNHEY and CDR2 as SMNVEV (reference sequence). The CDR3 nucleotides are TGTGCCAGCAGTTGGACTAGCGGTTCCTACGAGCAGTACTTC. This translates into CASSWTSGSYEQYF.

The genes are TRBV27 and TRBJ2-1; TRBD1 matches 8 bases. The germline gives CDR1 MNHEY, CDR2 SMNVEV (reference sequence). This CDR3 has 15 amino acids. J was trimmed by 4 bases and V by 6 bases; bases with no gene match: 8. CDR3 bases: TGTGCCAGCAGCCGGACAGGGCCGATATACAATGAGCAGTTCTTC. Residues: CASSRTGPIYNEQFF.

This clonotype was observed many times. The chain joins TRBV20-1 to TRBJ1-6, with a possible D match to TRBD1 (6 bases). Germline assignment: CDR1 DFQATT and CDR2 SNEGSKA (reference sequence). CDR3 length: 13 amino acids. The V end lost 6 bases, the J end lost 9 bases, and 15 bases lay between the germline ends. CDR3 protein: CSAKGGYGSPLHF. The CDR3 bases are TGCAGTGCAAAAGGGGGTTACGGTTCACCCCTCCACTTT.

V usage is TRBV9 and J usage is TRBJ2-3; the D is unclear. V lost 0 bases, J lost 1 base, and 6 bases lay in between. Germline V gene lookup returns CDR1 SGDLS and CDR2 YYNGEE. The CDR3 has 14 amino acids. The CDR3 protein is CASSVEGRTDTQYF. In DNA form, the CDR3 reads TGTGCCAGCAGCGTAGAGGGCCGCACAGATACGCAGTATTTT.

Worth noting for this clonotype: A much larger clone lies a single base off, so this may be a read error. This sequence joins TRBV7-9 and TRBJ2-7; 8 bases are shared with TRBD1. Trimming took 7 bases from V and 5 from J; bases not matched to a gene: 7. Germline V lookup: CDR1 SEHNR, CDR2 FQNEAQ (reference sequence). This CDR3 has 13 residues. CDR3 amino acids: CASNWRTGNEQYF. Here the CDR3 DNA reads TGTGCCAGCAACTGGAGGACAGGGAACGAGCAGTACTTC.